This is a list of T cell receptor beta chains from one sample in a study of cytomegalovirus exposure and HLA in healthy donors. Assay: immunoSEQ multiplex PCR; the TCRdb copy retains only in-frame clones and omits some. The table records 150,000 to 190,000 clones, approximately 84% of them present only once. What was sequenced was PBMCs. The receptor source for this set is a woman aged 18-29 years in good health and CMV-seronegative. Each CDR3 is given with its conserved first and last residue. D genes are given only for firm matches. Part of the rows lack a size; the others show once, few, many or a class for expanded clones.

>.|TRBD1|TRBV5-8|TRBJ1-2
TGTGCCAGCAGCTTGGTCTCTTTAGGGGGACAGCTCTATGGCTACACCTTC
CASSLVSLGGQLYGYTF
>.|TRBD2|TRBV4-3|TRBJ2-1
TGCGCCAGCAGCCCGACTCTTTTCAGCGGGGGCACCTACAATGAGCAGTTCTTC
CASSPTLFSGGTYNEQFF
>once|TRBD1|TRBV2|TRBJ1-1
TGTGCCAGCAGCTTGGACAGGGGGCGAGATGAAGCTTTCTTT
CASSLDRGRDEAFF
>.|TRBD1|TRBV6-4|TRBJ2-1
TGTGCCACTCGGGACAGCCGACGCAATGAGCAGTTCTTC
CATRDSRRNEQFF
>.|.|TRBV6-1|TRBJ2-2
TGTGCCAGCAGTGTATACAGGGACGGCCCCGCGGGGGAGCTGTTTTTT
CASSVYRDGPAGELFF
>.|.|TRBV7-8|TRBJ2-5
TGTGCCAGCAGTAAAATGGGGGCTTCGTACCAAGAGACCCAGTACTTC
CASSKMGASYQETQYF
>.|TRBD2|TRBV10-1|TRBJ2-3
TGCGCCAGCAACGCGGGGGGGCTAGATACGCAGTATTTT
CASNAGGLDTQYF
>.|TRBD1|TRBV5-1|TRBJ1-3
TGCGCCAGCAGCCGGGTCGGACAGGAAATCTCTGGAAACACCATATATTTT
CASSRVGQEISGNTIYF
>few|TRBD1|TRBV28|TRBJ1-2
TGTGCCAGCAGTTTAGCTGGGACAGTGTACCGCTACACCTTC
CASSLAGTVYRYTF
>.|TRBD1|TRBV5-6|TRBJ2-5
TGTGCCAGCAGCTTGGACAGGGGAATCCAAGAGACCCAGTACTTC
CASSLDRGIQETQYF
>once|TRBD2|TRBV6-5|TRBJ2-7
TGTGCCAGCAACCCCCGAGCGGGACTTACCTACGAGCAGTACTTC
CASNPRAGLTYEQYF
>few|TRBD1|TRBV7-7|TRBJ2-7
TGTGCCAGCAGCTACGACGGGACAGGGACCTACGAGCAGTACTTC
CASSYDGTGTYEQYF
>.|.|TRBV9|TRBJ2-7
TGTGGGAAGAGGCGGGGAGATCACGAGCAGTACTTC
CGKRRGDHEQYF
>.|TRBD1|TRBV7-2|TRBJ2-7
TGTGCCAGCAGCGGCGGACAGGGCGGCTACGAGCAGTACTTC
CASSGGQGGYEQYF
>.|.|TRBV4-3|TRBJ2-7
TGCGCCAGCAGCCAAGACAGGGGGGCCTACGAGCAGTACTTC
CASSQDRGAYEQYF
>few|TRBD1|TRBV30|TRBJ2-7
TGTGCCTGGTCCACAGGGGGCGGGGAGCAGTACTTC
CAWSTGGGEQYF
>.|.|TRBV2|TRBJ2-2
TGTGCCAGCAGTGAGAGGATCGGGGTAACCGGGGAGCTGTTTTTT
CASSERIGVTGELFF
>.|TRBD2|TRBV28|TRBJ2-1
TGTGCCATCCACGGGACTAGGCGTTTGAAAGGGCGCAATGAGCAGTTCTTC
CAIHGTRRLKGRNEQFF
>.|TRBD2|TRBV7-2|TRBJ2-1
TGTGCCAGCAGCTTAGTACCAGCGGGAGCCTACAATGAGCAGTTCTTC
CASSLVPAGAYNEQFF
>.|TRBD2|TRBV5-4|TRBJ2-2
TGTGCCAGCAGCCTGACTAGCGGGGACACCGGGGAGCTGTTTTTT
CASSLTSGDTGELFF
>.|.|TRBV6-5|TRBJ1-2
TGTGCCACCCGAGAGGGAACCAAGTTCGGTGGCTACACCTTC
CATREGTKFGGYTF
>.|TRBD2|TRBV28|TRBJ2-7
TGTGCCAGCAGTCCTCCCCCGGGAGGTGCGTACTTC
CASSPPPGGAYF
>.|TRBD1|TRBV6-5|TRBJ2-7
TGTGCCAGCAGTGGGGGACAGCGCGAGCAGTACTTC
CASSGGQREQYF
>.|TRBD1|TRBV5-1|TRBJ1-5
TGCGCCAGCAGCTTGACAGGGGAAGAGCCCCAGCATTTT
CASSLTGEEPQHF
>.|TRBD1|TRBV5-1|TRBJ1-2
TGCGCCAGCAGCTTTTCGACAGGGAACTATGGCTACACCTTC
CASSFSTGNYGYTF
>.|TRBD1|TRBV2|TRBJ1-1
TGTGCCAGCAGTCCCAGGACAGGGCGCACTGAAGCTTTCTTT
CASSPRTGRTEAFF
>.|.|TRBV15|TRBJ2-7
TGTGCCACCAGCACCGGCGGGCCGTCCTACGAGCAGTACTTC
CATSTGGPSYEQYF
>.|.|TRBV9|TRBJ2-7
TGTGCCAGCAGCGCGGGATTCGAGACCTACGAGCAGTACTTC
CASSAGFETYEQYF
>.|.|TRBV14|TRBJ1-2
TGTGCCAGCGGGGGAGGGAGACATGGCTACACCTTC
CASGGGRHGYTF
>once|TRBD1|TRBV7-2|TRBJ2-6
TGTGCCAGCAGCTTAGCGACAGGGGGCGGCTCTGGGGCCAACGTCCTGACTTTC
CASSLATGGGSGANVLTF
>.|.|TRBV27|TRBJ2-5
TGTGCCAGCAGGTCCCCAGGGGAGGGAGAGACCCAGTACTTC
CASRSPGEGETQYF
>.|TRBD1|TRBV9|TRBJ2-7
TGTGCCAGCAGCGTTGGACAGGGCGCATCCTACGAGCAGTACTTC
CASSVGQGASYEQYF
>.|TRBD1|TRBV18|TRBJ2-7
TGTGCCAGCTCACCACCCGGAGGGACAGGGGGCTACGAGCAGTACTTC
CASSPPGGTGGYEQYF
>few|.|TRBV4-3|TRBJ2-3
TGCGCCAGCAGCCAAGATACCGGAGCAGATACGCAGTATTTT
CASSQDTGADTQYF
>.|TRBD1|TRBV28|TRBJ1-2
TGTGCCAGCAGTCCCGCGACAGGGGAGATCTATGGCTACACCTTC
CASSPATGEIYGYTF
>.|TRBD2|TRBV4-2|TRBJ2-7
TGTGCCAGCAGCCCCTACTCGGGACTAGCGGGAGATGCATACGAGCAGTACTTC
CASSPYSGLAGDAYEQYF
>.|.|TRBV28|TRBJ1-1
TGTGCCAGCGAGGGAGGGGCGCGGACTGAAGCTTTCTTT
CASEGGARTEAFF
>once|TRBD2|TRBV7-9|TRBJ2-1
TGTGCCAGCAGCCCGCCGGGACTAGCCCTAGATGAGCAGTTCTTC
CASSPPGLALDEQFF
>.|.|TRBV19|TRBJ1-2
TGTGCCAGTAGTATGCGGGAGAACTATGGCTACACCTTC
CASSMRENYGYTF
>.|.|TRBV30|TRBJ2-5
TGTGCCTGGACGACAGCGCTGGAGACCCAGTACTTC
CAWTTALETQYF
>.|.|TRBV19|TRBJ2-1
TGTGCCAGTACCCTGGGGGGGGCTGGGGGCAATGAGCAGTTCTTC
CASTLGGAGGNEQFF
>.|.|TRBV30|TRBJ2-5
TGTGCCTGGAGTTCAGGAGGCCAAGAGACCCAGTACTTC
CAWSSGGQETQYF
>.|TRBD2|TRBV4-2|TRBJ2-7
TGTGCCAGCAGCCAAGCCTTCCGGGGGGACGAGCAGTACTTC
CASSQAFRGDEQYF
>.|TRBD1|TRBV5-1|TRBJ2-1
TGCGCCAGCAGTAGAGACAGGGTTCACAATGAGCAGTTCTTC
CASSRDRVHNEQFF
>.|.|TRBV7-2|TRBJ2-7
TGTGCCAGCAGCTTAGTGGGTCATTACCTAAGGAGAGAGCAGTACTTC
CASSLVGHYLRREQYF
>.|TRBD1|TRBV4-1|TRBJ2-1
TGCGCCAGCAGCCAGGGGGACAGGGGATGGGGCAATGAGCAGTTCTTC
CASSQGDRGWGNEQFF
>.|.|TRBV30|TRBJ2-1
TGTGCCTCCCGCTGGGCAACTTACAATGAGCAGTTCTTC
CASRWATYNEQFF